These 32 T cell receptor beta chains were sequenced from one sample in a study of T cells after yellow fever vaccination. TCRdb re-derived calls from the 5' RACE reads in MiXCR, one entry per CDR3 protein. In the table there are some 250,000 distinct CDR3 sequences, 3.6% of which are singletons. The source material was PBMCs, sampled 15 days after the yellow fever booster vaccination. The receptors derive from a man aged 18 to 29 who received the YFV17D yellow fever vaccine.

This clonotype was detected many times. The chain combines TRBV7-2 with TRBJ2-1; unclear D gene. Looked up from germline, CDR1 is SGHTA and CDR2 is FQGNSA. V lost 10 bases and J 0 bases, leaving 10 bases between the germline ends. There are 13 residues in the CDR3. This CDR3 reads CATTQSSYNEQFF. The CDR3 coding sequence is TGTGCCACCACCCAAAGCTCCTACAATGAGCAGTTCTTC.

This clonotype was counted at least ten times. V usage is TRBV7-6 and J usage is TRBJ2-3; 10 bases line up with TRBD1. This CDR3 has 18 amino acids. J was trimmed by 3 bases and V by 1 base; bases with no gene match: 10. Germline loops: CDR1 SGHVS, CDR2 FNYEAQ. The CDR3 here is CASSLEPPGQGTTDTQYF. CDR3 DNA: TGTGCCAGCAGCTTAGAGCCACCGGGACAGGGGACGACAGATACGCAGTATTTT. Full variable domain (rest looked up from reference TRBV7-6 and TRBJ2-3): GAGVSQSPRYKVTKRGQDVALRCDPISGHVSLYWYRQALGQGPEFLTYFNYEAQQDKSGLPNDRFSAERPEGSISTLTIQRTEQRDSAMYRCASSLEPPGQGTTDTQYFGPGTRLTVL.

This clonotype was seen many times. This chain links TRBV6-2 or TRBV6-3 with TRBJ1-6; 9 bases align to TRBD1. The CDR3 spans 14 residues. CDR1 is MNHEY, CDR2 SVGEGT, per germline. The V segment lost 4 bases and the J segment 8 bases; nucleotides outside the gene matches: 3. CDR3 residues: CASSWRTGDSPLHF. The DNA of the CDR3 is TGTGCCAGCAGTTGGAGGACAGGGGATTCACCCCTCCACTTT.

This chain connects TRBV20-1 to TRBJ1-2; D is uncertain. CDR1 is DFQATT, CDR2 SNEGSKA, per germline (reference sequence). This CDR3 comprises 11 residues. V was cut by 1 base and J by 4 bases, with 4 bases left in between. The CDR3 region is CSARGGYGYTF. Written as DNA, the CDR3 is TGCAGTGCTAGAGGGGGCTATGGCTACACCTTC.

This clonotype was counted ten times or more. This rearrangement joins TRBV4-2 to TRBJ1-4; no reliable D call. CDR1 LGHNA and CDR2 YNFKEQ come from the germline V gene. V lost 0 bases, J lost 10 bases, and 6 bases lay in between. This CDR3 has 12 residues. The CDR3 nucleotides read TGTGCCAGCAGCCAAGACGGGAGAAAACTGTTTTTT. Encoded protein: CASSQDGRKLFF.

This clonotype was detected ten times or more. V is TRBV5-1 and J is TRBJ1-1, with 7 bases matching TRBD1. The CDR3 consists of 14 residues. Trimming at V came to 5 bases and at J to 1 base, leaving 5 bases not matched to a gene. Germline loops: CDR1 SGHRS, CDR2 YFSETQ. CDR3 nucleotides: TGCGCCAGCAGTGCCGACAGGGCGAACACTGAAGCTTTCTTT. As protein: CASSADRANTEAFF.

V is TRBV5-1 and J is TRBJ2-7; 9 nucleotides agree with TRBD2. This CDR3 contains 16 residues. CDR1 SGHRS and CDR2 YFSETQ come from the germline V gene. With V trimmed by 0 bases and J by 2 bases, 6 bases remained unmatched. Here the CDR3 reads CASSLVATSGAYEQYF. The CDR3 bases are TGCGCCAGCAGCTTGGTGGCGACTAGCGGCGCCTACGAGCAGTACTTC.

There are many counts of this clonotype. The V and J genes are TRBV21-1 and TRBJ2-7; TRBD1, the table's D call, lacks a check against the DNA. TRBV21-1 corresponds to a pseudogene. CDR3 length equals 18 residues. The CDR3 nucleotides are TGTGCCAGCAGCCCCTGCCTCGACCGAATGAAATGCTCCTACGAGCAGTACGTC. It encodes CASSPCLDRMKCSYEQYV.

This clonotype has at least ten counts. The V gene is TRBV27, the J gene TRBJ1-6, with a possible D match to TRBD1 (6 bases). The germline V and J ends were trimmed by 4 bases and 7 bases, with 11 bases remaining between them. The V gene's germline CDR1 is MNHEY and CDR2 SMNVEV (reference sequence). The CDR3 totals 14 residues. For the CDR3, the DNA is TGTGCCAGCAGTTATAGGACAGAGAATTCACCCCTCCACTTT. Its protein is CASSYRTENSPLHF.

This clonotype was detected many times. CDR3 residues: CASSPDRGEQYV. In nucleotides, the CDR3 is TGTGCCAGCTCTCCCGACCGCGGGGAGCAGTACGTC. This chain joins TRBV18 and TRBJ2-7; D is possibly TRBD2 (5 bases). V dropped 6 bases and J dropped 7 bases, with 13 bases sitting between them. The germline gives CDR1 KGHSH, CDR2 LQKENI. This CDR3 spans 12 amino acids.

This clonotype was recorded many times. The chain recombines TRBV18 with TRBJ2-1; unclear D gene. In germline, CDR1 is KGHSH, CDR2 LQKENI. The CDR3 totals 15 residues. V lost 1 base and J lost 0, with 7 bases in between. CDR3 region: CASSPRRDSYNEQFF. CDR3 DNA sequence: TGTGCCAGCTCACCACGTAGGGACTCCTACAATGAGCAGTTCTTC.

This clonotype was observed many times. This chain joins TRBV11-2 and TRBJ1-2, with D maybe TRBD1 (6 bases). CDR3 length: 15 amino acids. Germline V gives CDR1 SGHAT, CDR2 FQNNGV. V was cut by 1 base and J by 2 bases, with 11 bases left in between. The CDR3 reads CASSLGSGVNYGYTF. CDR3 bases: TGTGCCAGCAGCTTAGGGTCAGGGGTCAACTATGGCTACACCTTC.

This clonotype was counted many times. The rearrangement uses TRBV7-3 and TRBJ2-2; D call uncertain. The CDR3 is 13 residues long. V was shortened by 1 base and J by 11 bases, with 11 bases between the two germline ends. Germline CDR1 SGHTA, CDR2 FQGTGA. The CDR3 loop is CASSLNSGRELFF. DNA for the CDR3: TGTGCCAGCAGCTTAAATTCGGGTAGAGAGCTGTTTTTT.

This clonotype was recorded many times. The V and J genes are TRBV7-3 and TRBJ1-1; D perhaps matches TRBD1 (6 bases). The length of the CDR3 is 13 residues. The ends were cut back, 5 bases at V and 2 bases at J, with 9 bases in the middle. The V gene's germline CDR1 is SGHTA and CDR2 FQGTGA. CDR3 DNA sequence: TGTGCCAGCAGCCGGGACATAAACACTGAAGCTTTCTTT. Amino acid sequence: CASSRDINTEAFF.

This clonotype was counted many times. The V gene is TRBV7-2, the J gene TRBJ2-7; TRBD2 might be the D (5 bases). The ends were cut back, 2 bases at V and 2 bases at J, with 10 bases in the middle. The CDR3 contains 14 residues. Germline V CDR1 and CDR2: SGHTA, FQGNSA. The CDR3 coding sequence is TGTGCCAGCAGCTTATCAGCGCGGGCCTACGAGCAGTACTTC. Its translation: CASSLSARAYEQYF.

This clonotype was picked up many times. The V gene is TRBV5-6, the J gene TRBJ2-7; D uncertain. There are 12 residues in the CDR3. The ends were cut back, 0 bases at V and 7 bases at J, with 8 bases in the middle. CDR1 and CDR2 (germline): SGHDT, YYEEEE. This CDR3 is CASSLASQEQYV. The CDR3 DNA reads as TGTGCCAGCAGCTTGGCGTCCCAAGAGCAGTACGTC.

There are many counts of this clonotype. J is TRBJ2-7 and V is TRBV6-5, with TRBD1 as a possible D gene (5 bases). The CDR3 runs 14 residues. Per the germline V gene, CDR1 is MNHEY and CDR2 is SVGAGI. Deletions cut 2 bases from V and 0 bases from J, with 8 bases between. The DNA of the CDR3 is TGTGCCAGCAGTTACGACAGTAGCTCCTACGAGCAGTACTTC. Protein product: CASSYDSSSYEQYF.

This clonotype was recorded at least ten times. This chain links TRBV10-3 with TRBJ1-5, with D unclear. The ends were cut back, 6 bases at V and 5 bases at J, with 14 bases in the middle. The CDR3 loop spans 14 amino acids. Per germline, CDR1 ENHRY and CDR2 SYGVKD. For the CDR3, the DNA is TGTGCCATCAGAGAGGACCCAGCGCATCAGCCCCAGCATTTT. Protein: CAIREDPAHQPQHF.

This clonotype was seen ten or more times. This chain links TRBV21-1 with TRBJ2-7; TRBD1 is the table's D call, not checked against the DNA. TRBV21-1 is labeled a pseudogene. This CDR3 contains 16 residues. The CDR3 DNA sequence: TGTGCCAGCAACGGGACACCGAAATCCCCATCCTACGAGCAGTACTTC. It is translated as CASNGTPKSPSYEQYF.

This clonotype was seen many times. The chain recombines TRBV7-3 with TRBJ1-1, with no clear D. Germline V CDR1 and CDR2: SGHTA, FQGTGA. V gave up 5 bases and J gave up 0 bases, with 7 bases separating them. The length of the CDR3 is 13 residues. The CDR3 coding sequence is TGTGCCAGCAGCCTCCAAATGAACACTGAAGCTTTCTTT. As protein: CASSLQMNTEAFF.

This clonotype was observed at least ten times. CDR3 region: CASSQGRRRSRQGGNEQFF. For the CDR3, the DNA is TGTGCCAGCAGCCAAGGGCGTCGTCGTTCGAGACAGGGAGGGAATGAGCAGTTCTTC. The V gene is TRBV4-2, the J gene TRBJ2-1; perhaps D is TRBD1 or TRBD2 (7 bases each). V lost 1 base, J lost 7 bases, and 26 bases lay in between. CDR1 is LGHNA, CDR2 YNFKEQ, per germline. CDR3 length equals 19 residues.

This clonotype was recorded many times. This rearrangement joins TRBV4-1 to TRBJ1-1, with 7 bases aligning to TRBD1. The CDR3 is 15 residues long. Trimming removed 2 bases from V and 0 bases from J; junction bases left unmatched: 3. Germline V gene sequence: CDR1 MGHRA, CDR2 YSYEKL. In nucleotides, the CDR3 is TGCGCCAGCAGCCAAAGGGGACAGATGAACACTGAAGCTTTCTTT. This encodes CASSQRGQMNTEAFF.

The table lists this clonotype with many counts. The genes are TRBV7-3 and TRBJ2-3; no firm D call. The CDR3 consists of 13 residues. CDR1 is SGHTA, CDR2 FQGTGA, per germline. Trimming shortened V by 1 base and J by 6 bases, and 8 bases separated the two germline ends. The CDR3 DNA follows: TGTGCCAGCAGCTTAATGTTGTGGGATACGCAGTATTTT. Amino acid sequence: CASSLMLWDTQYF. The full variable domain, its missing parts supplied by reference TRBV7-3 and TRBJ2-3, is GAGVSQTPSNKVTEKGKYVELRCDPISGHTALYWYRQSLGQGPEFLIYFQGTGAADDSGLPNDRFFAVRPEGSVSTLKIQRTERGDSAVYLCASSLMLWDTQYFGPGTRLTVL.

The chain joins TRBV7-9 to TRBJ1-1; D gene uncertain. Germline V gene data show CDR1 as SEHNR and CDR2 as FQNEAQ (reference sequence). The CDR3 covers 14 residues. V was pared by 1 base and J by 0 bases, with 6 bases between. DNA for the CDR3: TGTGCCAGCAGCTTAGGGTACTTGAACACTGAAGCTTTCTTT. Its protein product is CASSLGYLNTEAFF.

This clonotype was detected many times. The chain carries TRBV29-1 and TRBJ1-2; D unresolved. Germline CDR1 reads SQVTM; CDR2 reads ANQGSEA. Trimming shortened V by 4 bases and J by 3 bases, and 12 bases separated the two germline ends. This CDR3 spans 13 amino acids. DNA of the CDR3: TGCAGCGTTGCCATCACCCTTGACTATGGCTACACCTTC. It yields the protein CSVAITLDYGYTF.

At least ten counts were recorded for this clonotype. CDR3 residues: CASSSPTKNIQYF. CDR3 DNA: TGTGCCAGCAGCTCCCCTACCAAAAACATTCAGTACTTC. This chain connects TRBV7-9 to TRBJ2-4, with D uncertain. CDR1 and CDR2 from the germline V gene are SEHNR and FQNEAQ (reference sequence). Trimming removed 4 bases at V and 2 bases at J, with 6 bases between. The CDR3 spans 13 residues.

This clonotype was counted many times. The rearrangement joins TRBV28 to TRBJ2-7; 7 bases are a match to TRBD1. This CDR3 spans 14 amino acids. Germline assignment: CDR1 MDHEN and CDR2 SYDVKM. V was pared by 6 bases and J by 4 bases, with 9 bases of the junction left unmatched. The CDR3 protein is CASRRTGFTYEQYV. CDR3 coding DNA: TGTGCCAGCAGAAGGACAGGATTTACTTACGAGCAGTACGTC.

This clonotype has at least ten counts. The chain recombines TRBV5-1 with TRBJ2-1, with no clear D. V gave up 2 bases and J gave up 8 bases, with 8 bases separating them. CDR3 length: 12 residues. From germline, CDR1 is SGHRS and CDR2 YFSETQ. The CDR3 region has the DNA TGCGCCAGCAGCTTCGGTTTGGATGAGCAGTTCTTC. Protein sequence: CASSFGLDEQFF.

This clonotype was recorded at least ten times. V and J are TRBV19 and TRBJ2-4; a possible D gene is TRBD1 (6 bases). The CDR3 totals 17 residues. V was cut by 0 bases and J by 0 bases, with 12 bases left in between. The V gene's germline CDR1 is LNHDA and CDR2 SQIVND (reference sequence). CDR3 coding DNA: TGTGCCAGTAGTATAGAGGGGACATTTATAGCCAAAAACATTCAGTACTTC. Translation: CASSIEGTFIAKNIQYF.

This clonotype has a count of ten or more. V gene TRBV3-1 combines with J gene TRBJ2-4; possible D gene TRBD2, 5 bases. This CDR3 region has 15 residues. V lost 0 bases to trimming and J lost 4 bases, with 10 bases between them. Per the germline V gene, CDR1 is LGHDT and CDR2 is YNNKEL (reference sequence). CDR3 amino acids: CASSQDSGSKNIQYF. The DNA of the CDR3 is TGTGCCAGCAGCCAAGACAGCGGATCTAAAAACATTCAGTACTTC.

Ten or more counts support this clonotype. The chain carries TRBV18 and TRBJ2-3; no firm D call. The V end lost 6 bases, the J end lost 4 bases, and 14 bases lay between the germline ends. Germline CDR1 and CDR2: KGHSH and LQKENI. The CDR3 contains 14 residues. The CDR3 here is CASSIQEPPDTQYF. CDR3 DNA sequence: TGTGCCAGCTCTATTCAGGAACCTCCAGATACGCAGTATTTT.

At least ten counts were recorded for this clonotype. CDR3 in amino acids: CASRGGASYNEQFF. DNA for the CDR3: TGCGCCAGCAGGGGGGGGGCCTCCTACAATGAGCAGTTCTTC. The chain couples TRBV5-1 to TRBJ2-1, with D maybe TRBD2 (7 bases). The CDR3 extends over 14 amino acids. Trimming took off 5 bases at V and 0 bases at J, with 9 bases between the two ends. Germline V gene sequence: CDR1 SGHRS, CDR2 YFSETQ.